This TCR beta chain was profiled in a study of blood T cells in healthy people across ages. The study, taken as a whole, reports: Long-lived and aged donors differed, with more naive CD4+ cells and higher diversity in the long-lived.

Trimming shortened V by 7 bases and J by 7 bases, and 20 bases separated the two germline ends. This CDR3 has 15 residues. Germline CDR1 MDHEN, CDR2 SYDVKM. This clonotype was seen only a few times. Its specificity is not known. A second PCR, run for 7 to 11 cycles, used a sample-barcoded 5' primer plus a J-beta primer mix. Each CDR3 protein is one row after TCRdb ran MiXCR on the 5' RACE reads. Altogether fewer than 1.5 million distinct CDR3 sequences are present, approximately 38% being singletons, with the ten largest covering 7.9%. The sequence was obtained from a woman aged 18-29 years in good health. Specimen: blood. The genes are TRBV28 and TRBJ2-1; D is tentatively TRBD1 or TRBD2 (6 bases each). CDR3 residues: CASNPPGGRGNEQFF. The CDR3 DNA is TGTGCCAGCAACCCCCCCGGGGGCCGGGGAAATGAGCAGTTCTTC.